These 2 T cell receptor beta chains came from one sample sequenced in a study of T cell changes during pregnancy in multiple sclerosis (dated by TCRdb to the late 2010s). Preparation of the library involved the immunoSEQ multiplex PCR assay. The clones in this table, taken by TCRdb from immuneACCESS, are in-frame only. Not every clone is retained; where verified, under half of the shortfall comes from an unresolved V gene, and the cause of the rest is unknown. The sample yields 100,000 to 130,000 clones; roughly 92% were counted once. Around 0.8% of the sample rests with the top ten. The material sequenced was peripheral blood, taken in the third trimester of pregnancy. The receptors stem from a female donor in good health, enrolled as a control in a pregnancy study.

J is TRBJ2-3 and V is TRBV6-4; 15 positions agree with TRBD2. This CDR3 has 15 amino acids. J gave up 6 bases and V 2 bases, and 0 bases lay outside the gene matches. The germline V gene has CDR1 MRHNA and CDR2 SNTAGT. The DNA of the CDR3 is TGTGCCAGCAGTGACGGGACTAGCGGGGGGGATACGCAGTATTTT. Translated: CASSDGTSGGDTQYF.

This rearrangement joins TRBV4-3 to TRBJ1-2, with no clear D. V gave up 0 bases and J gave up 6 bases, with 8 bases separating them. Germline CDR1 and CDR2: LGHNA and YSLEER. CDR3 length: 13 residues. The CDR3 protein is CASSQDGQNGYTF. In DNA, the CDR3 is TGCGCCAGCAGCCAAGATGGGCAGAATGGCTACACCTTC.